Sequencing of this TCR beta chain was carried out in a study of regulatory T cells in long-lasting Graves disease. This clonotype was picked up many times. What it binds is not known. Whole-study findings and limits: TRBV28 was favored in persistent disease, as were TRBJ1-2 and TRBJ2-5. Investigators studied peripheral blood only, not thyroid tissue.

CDR1 is MNHNS and CDR2 is SASEGT in the germline V gene. This CDR3 spans 11 amino acids. Deletions cut 7 bases from V and 4 bases from J, with 7 bases between. Construction of the TCR beta libraries employed iRepertoire HTBI primers in conjunction with Arm-PCR of CDR3 regions. TCRdb re-called the multiplex PCR reads through MiXCR, storing one row per CDR3 protein. The data show under 400,000 distinct CDR3 sequences, approximately 15% seen once. The time point was: newly diagnosed GD, antithyroid drugs for less than 3 months. RNA isolated from PBMCs was used to make the TCR library. These data also featured in a second study, about T cells in Graves' hyperthyroidism and ophthalmopathy.

The sequence came from a man aged 40-50 years with Graves disease. The chain uses TRBV6-1 and TRBJ1-1; D not resolved. The sequencing here drew on peripheral blood mononuclear cells (PBMCs), taken at new diagnosis, from a patient treated with antithyroid drugs. The CDR3 nucleotides are TGTGCCAGCATAAGGGTCACTGAAGCTTTCTTT. Translating gives CASIRVTEAFF.